The next 15 T cell receptor beta chains were all read from a single sample in a study of cytomegalovirus exposure and HLA in healthy donors. 13 Jbeta primers and 60 Vbeta primers were used for the PCR. Assay used: immunoSEQ multiplex PCR; TCRdb lists only in-frame clones, some missing. In the table there are roughly 120,000 clones, 70% to 85% of which are singletons. Sequencing was done on a sample of PBMCs. The receptors stem from a woman aged 35 to 49 in good health and CMV-seropositive.

The chain links TRBV19 to TRBJ1-3, with D maybe TRBD1 (5 bases). Trimming stripped 11 bases from V and 0 bases from J, with 14 bases between. There are 14 residues in the CDR3. Germline V CDR1 and CDR2: LNHDA, SQIVND (reference sequence). CDR3 in amino acids: CASDGGPSGNTIYF. The CDR3 nucleotides read TGTGCCTCCGACGGGGGTCCCTCTGGAAACACCATATATTTT.

The rearrangement uses TRBV11-2 and TRBJ2-3; 9 nucleotides agree with TRBD1. The V gene end was trimmed by 2 bases and the J gene end by 2 bases; junction bases not matched to a gene: 8. The CDR3 totals 17 residues. CDR1 and CDR2 from the germline V gene are SGHAT and FQNNGV. CDR3 protein: CASSLLSGTGPTDTQYF. In DNA form, the CDR3 reads TGTGCCAGCAGCTTATTATCAGGGACAGGGCCCACAGATACGCAGTATTTT. Variable domain in full (rest from reference TRBV11-2 and TRBJ2-3): EAGVAQSPRYKIIEKRQSVAFWCNPISGHATLYWYQQILGQGPKLLIQFQNNGVVDDSQLPKDRFSAERLKGVDSTLKIQPAKLEDSAVYLCASSLLSGTGPTDTQYFGPGTRLTVL.

This clone was detected only once. The chain has TRBV7-2 and TRBJ2-5; D not resolved. The DNA matches TRBJ2-7 better at its end, which makes the J call doubtful. The length of the CDR3 is 11 residues. Germline values: CDR1 SGHTA, CDR2 FQGNSA. The CDR3 loop reads CASSLTYEQYF. DNA of the CDR3: TGTGCCAGCAGCCTGACTTACGAGCAGTACTTC.

The genes are TRBV10-3 and TRBJ2-1, with a tentative D call TRBD2 (6 bases). The CDR3 has 15 amino acids. Germline loops: CDR1 ENHRY, CDR2 SYGVKD. V dropped 10 bases and J dropped 8 bases, with 24 bases sitting between them. The DNA of the CDR3 is TGTGCCACTCGGTCGGGGGAACTCCGCCCCGATGAGCAGTTCTTC. Protein sequence: CATRSGELRPDEQFF.

The chain couples TRBV28 to TRBJ2-1, with 12 bases fitting TRBD2. There are 15 residues in the CDR3. The germline V gene encodes CDR1 MDHEN and CDR2 SYDVKM. The junction had 4 bases not matched to a gene; V was cut back by 6 bases and J by 4 bases. As DNA, the CDR3 is TGTGCCAGCAGCTCGACTAGCGGGAGTTACAATGAGCAGTTCTTC. This encodes CASSSTSGSYNEQFF.

The chain joins TRBV5-1 to TRBJ2-5; D gene unclear. Trimming shortened V by 0 bases and J by 5 bases, and 5 bases separated the two germline ends. Germline CDR1 reads SGHRS; CDR2 reads YFSETQ. The CDR3 spans 12 residues. The CDR3 DNA reads as TGCGCCAGCAGCTTGGGTAGCGAGACCCAGTACTTC. This sequence encodes CASSLGSETQYF.

The J gene is TRBJ2-2, the V gene TRBV5-1; a weak D match, TRBD2 (5 bases). This CDR3 region has 15 residues. Germline-derived CDR1 and CDR2 are SGHRS and YFSETQ. The V and J ends lost 1 base and 3 bases respectively, with 10 bases between them. CDR3 in amino acids: CASSLNRRYTGELFF. Here the CDR3 DNA reads TGCGCCAGCAGCTTGAACCGGAGGTACACCGGGGAGCTGTTTTTT.

The chain uses TRBV7-8 and TRBJ1-1, with 8 bases fitting TRBD1. The CDR3 extends over 15 amino acids. With 3 bases clipped from V and 4 bases from J, the junction kept 7 bases outside the gene matches. Germline V gene lookup returns CDR1 SGHVS and CDR2 FQNEAQ. The CDR3 spells CASSFQGAVGTEAFF. In DNA, the CDR3 is TGTGCCAGCAGCTTTCAGGGGGCGGTTGGCACTGAAGCTTTCTTT. Supplemented by reference TRBV7-8 and TRBJ1-1, the full variable domain reads GAGVSQSPRYKVAKRGQDVALRCDPISGHVSLFWYQQALGQGPEFLTYFQNEAQLDKSGLPSDRFFAERPEGSVSTLKIQRTQQEDSAVYLCASSFQGAVGTEAFFGQGTRLTVV.

The sample holds a few counts of this clone. The CDR3 loop reads CASTLAGGGQPQHF. CDR3 bases: TGTGCCAGTACCCTAGCGGGAGGAGGTCAGCCCCAGCATTTT. The V gene is TRBV19, the J gene TRBJ1-5; no clear D. CDR1 and CDR2 from the germline V gene are LNHDA and SQIVND (reference sequence). The CDR3 is 14 residues long. V was clipped by 7 bases and J by 6 bases, with 16 bases between them.

The rearrangement uses TRBV9 and TRBJ2-3; TRBD2 matches 8 bases. V dropped 3 bases and J dropped 3; count of bases not matched to a gene: 3. The germline V gene has CDR1 SGDLS and CDR2 YYNGEE. The CDR3 is made up of 14 amino acids. This CDR3 is CASSEGGGTDTQYF. The CDR3 coding sequence is TGTGCCAGCAGCGAGGGCGGGGGGACAGATACGCAGTATTTT. Drawing the rest from reference TRBV9 and TRBJ2-3, the complete variable domain is DSGVTQTPKHLITATGQRVTLRCSPRSGDLSVYWYQQSLDQGLQFLIQYYNGEERAKGNILERFSAQQFPDLHSELNLSSLELGDSALYFCASSEGGGTDTQYFGPGTRLTVL.

This chain joins TRBV6-1 and TRBJ2-5; 8 positions agree with TRBD1. V dropped 2 bases and J dropped 5; count of bases not matched to a gene: 7. The CDR3 is made up of 15 amino acids. The germline V gene encodes CDR1 MNHNS and CDR2 SASEGT. CDR3 residues: CASSERDRLRETQYF. The CDR3 DNA follows: TGTGCCAGCAGTGAACGGGACAGGCTCAGGGAGACCCAGTACTTC.

The genes are TRBV5-1 and TRBJ2-1, with D perhaps TRBD2 (5 bases). Trimming removed 4 bases from V and 2 bases from J, with 13 bases in between. This CDR3 comprises 15 residues. Germline CDR1 reads SGHRS; CDR2 reads YFSETQ. The DNA of the CDR3 is TGCGCCAGCAGCCTTGGCTGGGGAGCCTACAATGAGCAGTTCTTC. Protein product: CASSLGWGAYNEQFF.

This clone has a handful of counts. The chain couples TRBV28 to TRBJ2-2; the match to TRBD1 covers 11 bases. Germline CDR1 reads MDHEN; CDR2 reads SYDVKM. The CDR3 spans 17 residues. With 2 bases clipped from V and 10 bases from J, the junction kept 12 bases outside the gene matches. The CDR3 nucleotides are TGTGCCAGCAGTTTAAGGGGAGCCGGGACAGGGGGTACGGAGCTGTTTTTT. Its translation is CASSLRGAGTGGTELFF.

V and J are TRBV2 and TRBJ2-7; maybe TRBD2 (5 bases). V was clipped by 6 bases and J by 11 bases, with 20 bases between them. From germline, CDR1 is SNHLY and CDR2 FYNNEI. The CDR3 contains 13 residues. The CDR3 loop reads CASSLDRAGREYF. In nucleotides, the CDR3 is TGTGCCAGCAGCTTGGACCGGGCGGGTCGGGAGTACTTC.

This chain links TRBV5-1 with TRBJ2-1; 10 positions agree with TRBD2. Trimming took 2 bases from V and 8 from J; bases not matched to a gene: 7. The V gene's germline CDR1 is SGHRS and CDR2 YFSETQ. The CDR3 length is 15 residues. The CDR3 spells CASSLAGGLSHEQFF. The CDR3 DNA reads TGCGCCAGCAGCTTAGCGGGAGGGCTATCACATGAGCAGTTCTTC.